This T cell receptor beta chain was captured in a study of CD8 T cells in ankylosing spondylitis. TCRdb processed the 5' RACE reads anew with MiXCR; each CDR3 protein has one entry. The table shows fewer than 200,000 distinct CDR3 sequences, with about 17% occurring only once. Trimming took off 2 bases at V and 5 bases at J, with 10 bases between the two ends. Germline CDR1 is SGDLS and CDR2 is YYNGEE. There are 13 residues in the CDR3. As for this clonotype: The target antigen is unknown.

General study results and limits: CD8+ by phenotype, disease-linked clones were relatively rare in peripheral blood.

The material sequenced was blood, either unsorted or a sorted T cell fraction (not recorded which). The chain has TRBV9 and TRBJ2-5; D not certain. This clonotype was obtained from a male donor with ankylosing spondylitis or in good health (not recorded which). This CDR3 reads CASSVDLGETQYF. CDR3 nucleotide sequence: TGTGCCAGCAGCGTTGATCTGGGGGAGACCCAGTACTTC.